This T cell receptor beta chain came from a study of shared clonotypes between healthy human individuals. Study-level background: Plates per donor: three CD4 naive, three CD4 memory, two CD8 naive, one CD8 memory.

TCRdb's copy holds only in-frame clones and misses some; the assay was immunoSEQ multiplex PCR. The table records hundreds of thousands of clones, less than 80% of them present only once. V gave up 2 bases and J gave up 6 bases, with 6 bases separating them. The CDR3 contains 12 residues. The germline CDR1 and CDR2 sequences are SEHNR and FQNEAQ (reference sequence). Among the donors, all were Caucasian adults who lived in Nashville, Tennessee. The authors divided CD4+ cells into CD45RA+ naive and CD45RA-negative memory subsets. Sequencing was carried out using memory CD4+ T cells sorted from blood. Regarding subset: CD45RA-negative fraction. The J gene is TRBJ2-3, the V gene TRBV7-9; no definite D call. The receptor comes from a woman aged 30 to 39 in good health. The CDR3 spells CASSLIMDTQYF. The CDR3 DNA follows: TGTGCCAGCAGCTTAATTATGGATACGCAGTATTTT.